A selection of T cell receptor beta chains follows, all from one sample in a study of Ad26.COV2.S vaccination and SARS-CoV-2 variants. Here immunoSEQ multiplex PCR was the method, and the copy in TCRdb shows in-frame clones only, minus some. Here the sample spans a few hundred thousand clones, 70% to 90% being singletons. The starting material was peripheral blood, obtained in a trial of Ad26.COV2.S vaccine versus placebo. These receptors were obtained from a person between 18 and 60 years old who received the Ad26.COV2.S COVID-19 vaccine or a placebo. Each CDR3 is given with its conserved first and last residue. Each record gives: D gene, J gene, V gene, clone size, CDR3 protein, CDR3 DNA. The D gene is left open where the match is weak. A clone size is listed for some rows: how often the clone was seen (once, few, many), or a class if it is expanded.

D gene: .
J gene: TRBJ2-3
V gene: TRBV5-5
clone size: .
CDR3 protein: CASSPLTGSTQYF
CDR3 DNA: TGTGCCAGCAGCCCCCTGACTGGGAGTACGCAGTATTTT

D gene: .
J gene: TRBJ1-3
V gene: TRBV18
clone size: .
CDR3 protein: CASSPQSGRNTIYF
CDR3 DNA: TGTGCCAGCTCACCACAGTCAGGGCGAAACACCATATATTTT

D gene: TRBD2
J gene: TRBJ2-1
V gene: TRBV7-6
clone size: .
CDR3 protein: CASSRRLAEIYNEQFF
CDR3 DNA: TGTGCCAGCAGTCGAAGACTAGCGGAGATATACAATGAGCAGTTCTTC

D gene: .
J gene: TRBJ1-5
V gene: TRBV19
clone size: once
CDR3 protein: CASSMASGGTQPQHF
CDR3 DNA: TGTGCCAGTAGTATGGCCAGTGGAGGGACTCAGCCCCAGCATTTT

D gene: .
J gene: TRBJ2-1
V gene: TRBV6-5
clone size: .
CDR3 protein: CASTHSYEQFF
CDR3 DNA: TGTGCCAGCACCCACTCCTATGAGCAGTTCTTC

D gene: TRBD1
J gene: TRBJ1-1
V gene: TRBV30
clone size: .
CDR3 protein: CAWRGTGARTEAFF
CDR3 DNA: TGTGCCTGGAGGGGGACAGGGGCCCGCACTGAAGCTTTCTTT

D gene: TRBD2
J gene: TRBJ2-3
V gene: TRBV24-1
clone size: .
CDR3 protein: CATSDFLAGGRNTQYF
CDR3 DNA: TGTGCCACCAGTGATTTCCTAGCGGGAGGGCGAAATACGCAGTATTTT

D gene: .
J gene: TRBJ2-3
V gene: TRBV5-5
clone size: .
CDR3 protein: CASNAVQRTDTQYF
CDR3 DNA: TGTGCCAGCAATGCCGTACAGCGCACAGATACGCAGTATTTT

D gene: TRBD2
J gene: TRBJ2-1
V gene: TRBV9
clone size: .
CDR3 protein: CASSVGLAELNEQFF
CDR3 DNA: TGTGCCAGCAGCGTCGGACTAGCGGAACTCAATGAGCAGTTCTTC

D gene: .
J gene: TRBJ1-2
V gene: TRBV12-3/TRBV12-4
clone size: .
CDR3 protein: CASTVANYGYTF
CDR3 DNA: TGTGCCAGCACGGTAGCGAACTATGGCTACACCTTC

D gene: TRBD1
J gene: TRBJ2-2
V gene: TRBV30
clone size: .
CDR3 protein: CACQGVPGELFF
CDR3 DNA: TGTGCCTGCCAGGGGGTGCCCGGGGAGCTGTTTTTT

D gene: TRBD2
J gene: TRBJ2-7
V gene: TRBV7-9
clone size: .
CDR3 protein: CATLPRSRGTSGNGEQYF
CDR3 DNA: TGTGCCACCCTACCACGATCGAGGGGGACTAGCGGGAACGGCGAGCAGTACTTC

D gene: TRBD2
J gene: TRBJ2-1
V gene: TRBV7-8
clone size: .
CDR3 protein: CASSGSREGLGNEQFF
CDR3 DNA: TGTGCCAGCAGCGGCTCGCGGGAGGGCCTTGGAAATGAGCAGTTCTTC

D gene: .
J gene: TRBJ1-1
V gene: TRBV21-1
clone size: .
CDR3 protein: CASSKATEARAAFF
CDR3 DNA: TGTGCCAGCAGCAAGGCGACGGAGGCCAGGGCGGCTTTCTTT

D gene: .
J gene: TRBJ1-1
V gene: TRBV5-1
clone size: .
CDR3 protein: CASSSQGKNTEAFF
CDR3 DNA: TGCGCCAGCAGCTCTCAGGGCAAGAACACTGAAGCTTTCTTT

D gene: .
J gene: TRBJ1-1
V gene: TRBV25-1
clone size: .
CDR3 protein: CASSGSGYTEAFF
CDR3 DNA: TGTGCCAGCAGTGGGTCAGGGTACACTGAAGCTTTCTTT

D gene: .
J gene: TRBJ2-5
V gene: TRBV5-6
clone size: .
CDR3 protein: CASSWTVKETQYF
CDR3 DNA: TGTGCCAGCAGCTGGACGGTAAAAGAGACCCAGTACTTC

D gene: TRBD2
J gene: TRBJ2-2
V gene: TRBV7-2
clone size: .
CDR3 protein: CASSLFSGRNTGELFF
CDR3 DNA: TGTGCCAGCAGCCTCTTCAGCGGGAGGAACACCGGGGAGCTGTTTTTT

D gene: .
J gene: TRBJ2-2
V gene: TRBV4-1
clone size: .
CDR3 protein: CASSPMRFNTGELFF
CDR3 DNA: TGCGCCAGCAGCCCGATGCGTTTTAACACCGGGGAGCTGTTTTTT

D gene: TRBD1
J gene: TRBJ1-2
V gene: TRBV5-6
clone size: .
CDR3 protein: CASSWRQGFYGYTF
CDR3 DNA: TGTGCCAGCAGCTGGAGACAGGGATTCTATGGCTACACCTTC

D gene: .
J gene: TRBJ2-3
V gene: TRBV27
clone size: .
CDR3 protein: CASSTTGTHSLDTQYF
CDR3 DNA: TGTGCCAGCAGCACGACCGGGACGCACTCGCTAGATACGCAGTATTTT

D gene: TRBD1
J gene: TRBJ2-5
V gene: TRBV11-3
clone size: .
CDR3 protein: CASSYDRDSETQYF
CDR3 DNA: TGTGCCAGCAGCTATGACAGGGATTCAGAGACCCAGTACTTC

D gene: TRBD1
J gene: TRBJ1-1
V gene: TRBV30
clone size: .
CDR3 protein: CAWKGGTGAPITEAFF
CDR3 DNA: TGTGCCTGGAAGGGTGGGACAGGGGCGCCAATCACTGAAGCTTTCTTT